Each of the 2 T cell receptor beta chains below was sequenced from the same sample in a study of T-cell reconstitution after alpha-beta-depleted transplantation in children. Unique molecular identifiers were used in preparing the TCRbeta library. MiXCR, run by TCRdb on the PCR reads, gives a single entry per CDR3 protein. The sample lists a few hundred thousand distinct CDR3 sequences, 27% occurring once. The sample was PBMCs, taken before TCRalphabeta/CD19-depleted stem cell transplant. The receptors were sampled from a boy younger than two with Wiskott-Aldrich syndrome, due to receive a stem cell transplant.

In this sample, this clonotype turned up a few times. CDR3 DNA sequence: TGTGCCAGCCAGACCAGGGCGCGGGAGACCCAGTACTTC. Residues: CASQTRARETQYF. The chain recombines TRBV10-3 with TRBJ2-5; D perhaps matches TRBD1 (5 bases). Trimming cost V 10 bases and J 5 bases, with 17 bases left between them. Germline-derived CDR1 and CDR2 are ENHRY and SYGVKD. The CDR3 totals 13 residues.

This rearrangement joins TRBV20-1 to TRBJ2-4; D might be TRBD2 (5 bases). The germline gives CDR1 DFQATT, CDR2 SNEGSKA (reference sequence). The V end was cut by 6 bases, the J end by 5 bases, with 14 bases between. There are 13 residues in the CDR3. CDR3 DNA sequence: TGCAGTGCGGTAATCAGCGGAGAAAACATTCAGTACTTC. Translated: CSAVISGENIQYF.